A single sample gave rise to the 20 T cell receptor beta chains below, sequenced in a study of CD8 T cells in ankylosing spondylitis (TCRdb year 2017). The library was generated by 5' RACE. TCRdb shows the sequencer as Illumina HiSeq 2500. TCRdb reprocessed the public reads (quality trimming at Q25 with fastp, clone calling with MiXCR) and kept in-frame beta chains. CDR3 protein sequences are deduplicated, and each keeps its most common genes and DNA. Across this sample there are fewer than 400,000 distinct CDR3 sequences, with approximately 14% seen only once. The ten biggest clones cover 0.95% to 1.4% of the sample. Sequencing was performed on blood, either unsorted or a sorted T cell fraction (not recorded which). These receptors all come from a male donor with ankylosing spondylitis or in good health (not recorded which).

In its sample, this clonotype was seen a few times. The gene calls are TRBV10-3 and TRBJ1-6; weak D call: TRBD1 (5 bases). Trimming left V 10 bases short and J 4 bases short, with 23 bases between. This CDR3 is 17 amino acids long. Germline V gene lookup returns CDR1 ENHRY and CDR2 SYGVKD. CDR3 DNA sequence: TGTGCCACGGGACCCGGGAGTATCAACCCGTATAATTCACCCCTCCACTTT. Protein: CATGPGSINPYNSPLHF.

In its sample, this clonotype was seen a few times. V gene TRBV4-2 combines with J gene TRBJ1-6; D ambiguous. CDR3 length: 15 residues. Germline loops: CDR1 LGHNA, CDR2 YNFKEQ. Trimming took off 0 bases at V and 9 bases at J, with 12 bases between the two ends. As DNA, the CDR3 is TGTGCCAGCAGCCAAGATGTTGGGTTTGGTTCACCCCTCCACTTT. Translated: CASSQDVGFGSPLHF.

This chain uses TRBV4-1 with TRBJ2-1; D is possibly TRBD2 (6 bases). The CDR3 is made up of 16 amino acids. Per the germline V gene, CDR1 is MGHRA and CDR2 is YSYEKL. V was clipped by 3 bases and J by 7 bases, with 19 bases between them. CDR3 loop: CASSQIGLPSGNEQFF. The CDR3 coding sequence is TGCGCCAGCAGCCAGATTGGACTACCTTCGGGTAATGAGCAGTTCTTC.

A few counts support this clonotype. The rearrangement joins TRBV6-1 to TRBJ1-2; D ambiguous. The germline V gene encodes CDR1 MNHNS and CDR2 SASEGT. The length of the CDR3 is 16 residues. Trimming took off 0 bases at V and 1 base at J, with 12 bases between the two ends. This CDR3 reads CASSEAGLFLNYGYTF. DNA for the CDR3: TGTGCCAGCAGTGAAGCTGGACTGTTCCTTAACTATGGCTACACCTTC.

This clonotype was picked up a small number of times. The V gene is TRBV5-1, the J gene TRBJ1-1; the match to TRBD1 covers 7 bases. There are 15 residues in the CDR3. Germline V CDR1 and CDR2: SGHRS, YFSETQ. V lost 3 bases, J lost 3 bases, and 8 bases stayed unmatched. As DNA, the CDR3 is TGCGCCAGCAGCTCGACAGGGAGTTTCGACACTGAAGCTTTCTTT. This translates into CASSSTGSFDTEAFF.

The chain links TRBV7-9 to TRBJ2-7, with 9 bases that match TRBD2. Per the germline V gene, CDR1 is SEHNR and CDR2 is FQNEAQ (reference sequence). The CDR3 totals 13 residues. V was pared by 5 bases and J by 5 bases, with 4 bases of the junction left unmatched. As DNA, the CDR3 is TGTGCCAGCAGCCAAGCGGGGGGCCACGAGCAGTACTTC. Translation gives CASSQAGGHEQYF.

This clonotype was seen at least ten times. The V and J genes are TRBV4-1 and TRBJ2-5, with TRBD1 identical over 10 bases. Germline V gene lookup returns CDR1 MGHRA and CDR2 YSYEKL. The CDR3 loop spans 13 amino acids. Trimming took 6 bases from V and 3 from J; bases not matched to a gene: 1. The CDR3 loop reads CASRGTGEETQYF. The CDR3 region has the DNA TGCGCCAGCAGGGGGACAGGGGAAGAGACCCAGTACTTC.

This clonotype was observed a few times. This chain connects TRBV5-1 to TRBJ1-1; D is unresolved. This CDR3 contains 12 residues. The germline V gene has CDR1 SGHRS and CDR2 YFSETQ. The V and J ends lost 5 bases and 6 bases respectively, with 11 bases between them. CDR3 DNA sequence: TGCGCCAGCAGTGTCAACGGAGCTGAAGCTTTCTTT. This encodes CASSVNGAEAFF.

The CDR3 DNA reads TGCGCCAGCAGCCTGAGACAGGGGGATAATGAAAAACTGTTTTTT. Residues: CASSLRQGDNEKLFF. The chain has TRBV5-1 and TRBJ1-4; the match to TRBD1 covers 9 bases. In germline, CDR1 is SGHRS, CDR2 YFSETQ. V shed 4 bases, J shed 4 bases, and the junction held 5 bases outside the gene matches. The CDR3 has 15 amino acids.

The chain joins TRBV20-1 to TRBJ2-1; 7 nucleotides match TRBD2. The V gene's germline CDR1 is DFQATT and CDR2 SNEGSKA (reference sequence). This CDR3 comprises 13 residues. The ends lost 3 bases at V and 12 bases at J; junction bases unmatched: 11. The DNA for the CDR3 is TGCAGTGCTAGCCTCAGGGAGGGGCCGTTGCAGTTCTTC. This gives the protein CSASLREGPLQFF.

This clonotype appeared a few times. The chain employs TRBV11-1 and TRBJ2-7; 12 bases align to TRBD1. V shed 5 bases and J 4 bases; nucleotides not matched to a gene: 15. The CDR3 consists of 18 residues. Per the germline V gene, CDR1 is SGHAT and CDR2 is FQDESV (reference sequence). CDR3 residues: CASSPLPGQGASGYEQYF. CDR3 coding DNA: TGTGCCAGCAGCCCTCTCCCGGGACAGGGGGCGTCTGGTTACGAGCAGTACTTC.

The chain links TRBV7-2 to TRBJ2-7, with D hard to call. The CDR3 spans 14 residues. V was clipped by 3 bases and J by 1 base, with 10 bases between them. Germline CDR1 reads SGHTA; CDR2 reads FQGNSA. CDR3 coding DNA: TGTGCCAGCAGCTTTGAGCGAGTTTCCTACGAGCAGTACTTC. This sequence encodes CASSFERVSYEQYF.

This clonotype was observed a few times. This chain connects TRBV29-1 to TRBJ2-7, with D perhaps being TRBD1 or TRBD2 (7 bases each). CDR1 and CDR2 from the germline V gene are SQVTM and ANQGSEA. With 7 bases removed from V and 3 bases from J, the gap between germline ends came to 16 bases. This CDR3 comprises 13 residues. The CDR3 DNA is TGCAGCGCCCAGGGGGGGCGCTTCTACGAGCAGTACTTC. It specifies CSAQGGRFYEQYF.

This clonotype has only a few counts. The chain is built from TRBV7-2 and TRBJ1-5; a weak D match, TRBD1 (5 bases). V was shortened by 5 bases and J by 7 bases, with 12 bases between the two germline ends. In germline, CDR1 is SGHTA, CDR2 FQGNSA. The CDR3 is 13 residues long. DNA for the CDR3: TGTGCCAGCAGCGGGGCCTGGGGCCAGCCCCAGCATTTT. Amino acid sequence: CASSGAWGQPQHF.

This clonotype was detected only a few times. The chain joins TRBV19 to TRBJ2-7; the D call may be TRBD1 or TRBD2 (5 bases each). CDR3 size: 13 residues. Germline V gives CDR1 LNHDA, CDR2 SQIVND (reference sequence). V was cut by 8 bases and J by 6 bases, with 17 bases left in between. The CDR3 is CASGTGRLTEQYF. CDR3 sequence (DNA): TGTGCCAGTGGGACGGGACGGCTCACCGAGCAGTACTTC.

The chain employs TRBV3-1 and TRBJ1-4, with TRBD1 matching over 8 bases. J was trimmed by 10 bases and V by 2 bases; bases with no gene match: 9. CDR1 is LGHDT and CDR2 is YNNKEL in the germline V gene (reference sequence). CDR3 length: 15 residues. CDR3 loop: CASSQPLGQEGKLFF. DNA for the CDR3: TGTGCCAGCAGCCAACCGCTGGGACAGGAGGGAAAACTGTTTTTT.

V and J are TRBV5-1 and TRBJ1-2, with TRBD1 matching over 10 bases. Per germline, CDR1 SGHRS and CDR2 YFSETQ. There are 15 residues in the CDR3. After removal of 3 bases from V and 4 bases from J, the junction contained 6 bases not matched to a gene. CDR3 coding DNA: TGCGCCAGCAGCTGGGGGACAGGGGACGTCTATGGCTACACCTTC. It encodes CASSWGTGDVYGYTF. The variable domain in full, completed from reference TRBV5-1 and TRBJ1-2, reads KAGVTQTPRYLIKTRGQQVTLSCSPISGHRSVSWYQQTPGQGLQFLFEYFSETQRNKGNFPGRFSGRQFSNSRSEMNVSTLELGDSALYLCASSWGTGDVYGYTFGSGTRLTVV.

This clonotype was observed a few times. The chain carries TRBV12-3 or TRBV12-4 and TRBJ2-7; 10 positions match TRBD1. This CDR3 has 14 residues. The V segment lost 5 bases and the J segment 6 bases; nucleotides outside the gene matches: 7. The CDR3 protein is CASSARDRGSEQYF. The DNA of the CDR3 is TGTGCCAGCAGTGCACGGGACAGGGGTTCCGAGCAGTACTTC.

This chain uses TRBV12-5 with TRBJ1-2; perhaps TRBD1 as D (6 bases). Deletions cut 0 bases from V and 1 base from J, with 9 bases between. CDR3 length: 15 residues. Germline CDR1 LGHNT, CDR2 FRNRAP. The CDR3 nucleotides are TGTGCTAGTGGTTTGGTAACAGGGTTTAACTATGGCTACACCTTC. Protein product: CASGLVTGFNYGYTF. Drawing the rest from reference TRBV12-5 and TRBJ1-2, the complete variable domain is DARVTQTPRHKVTEMGQEVTMRCQPILGHNTVFWYRQTMMQGLELLAYFRNRAPLDDSGMPKDRFSAEMPDATLATLKIQPSEPRDSAVYFCASGLVTGFNYGYTFGSGTRLTVV.

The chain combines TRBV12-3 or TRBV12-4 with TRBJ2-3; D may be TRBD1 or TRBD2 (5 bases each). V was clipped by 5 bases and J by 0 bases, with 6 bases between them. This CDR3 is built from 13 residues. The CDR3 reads CASSGDSTDTQYF. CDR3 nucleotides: TGTGCCAGCAGTGGGGACAGCACAGATACGCAGTATTTT.